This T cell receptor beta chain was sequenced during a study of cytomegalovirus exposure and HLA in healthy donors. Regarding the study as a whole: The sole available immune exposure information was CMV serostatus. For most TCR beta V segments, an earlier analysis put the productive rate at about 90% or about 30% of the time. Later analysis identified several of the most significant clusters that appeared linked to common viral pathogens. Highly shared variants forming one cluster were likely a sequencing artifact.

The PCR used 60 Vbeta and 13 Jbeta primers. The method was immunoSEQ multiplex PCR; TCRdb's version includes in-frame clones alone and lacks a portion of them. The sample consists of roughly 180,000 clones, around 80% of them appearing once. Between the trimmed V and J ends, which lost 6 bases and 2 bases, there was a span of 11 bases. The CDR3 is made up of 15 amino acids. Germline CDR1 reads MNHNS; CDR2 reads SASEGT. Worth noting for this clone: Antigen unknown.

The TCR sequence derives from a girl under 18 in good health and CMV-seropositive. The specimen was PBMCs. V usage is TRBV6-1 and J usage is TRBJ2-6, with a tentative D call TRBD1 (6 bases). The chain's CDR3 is CASSGNRAGANVLTF. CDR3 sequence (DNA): TGTGCCAGCAGCGGGAACAGGGCTGGGGCCAACGTCCTGACTTTC.